The entry below describes one TCR beta chain. The germline V gene encodes CDR1 MNHEY and CDR2 SMNVEV (reference sequence). The ends lost 8 bases at V and 7 bases at J; junction bases unmatched: 8. The CDR3 is made up of 13 amino acids. The data are from a study of T cell changes during pregnancy in multiple sclerosis. Repertoires were generated with immunoSEQ multiplex PCR, while TCRdb's copy carries only in-frame clones and drops some. The sample includes roughly 80,000 clones, 93% of them seen just once. The specimen was peripheral blood, collected in the second trimester of pregnancy. J is TRBJ1-3 and V is TRBV27; TRBD1 aligns across 7 bases. This clonotype was obtained from a female donor with multiple sclerosis, enrolled in a pregnancy study. DNA for the CDR3: TGTGCCAGCCGGACAGGCCTAGGGAACACCATATATTTT. This gives the protein CASRTGLGNTIYF.